These T cell receptor beta chains were read from a single sample in a study of blood T cell repertoires in COVID-19. Data came from immunoSEQ multiplex PCR; TCRdb stores just in-frame clones and leaves some out. The data hold under 350,000 clones, with 86% observed a single time. Sequenced input: PBMCs or T cells enriched from blood (not recorded which). Receptors originate from a woman aged 40 to 50 with acute COVID-19. CDR3s include the opening cysteine and the closing phenylalanine or tryptophan. Each record gives: clone size, V gene, J gene, D gene, CDR3 protein, CDR3 DNA. A D gene is named only where the DNA matches it firmly. A row's size may be missing; if present it is once, few, many or a size class.

size: -; V: TRBV7-9; J: TRBJ1-2; D: -; CDR3: CASSPWGGVHGYTF; DNA: TGTGCCAGCAGCCCCTGGGGCGGGGTCCATGGCTACACCTTC
size: -; V: TRBV7-9; J: TRBJ1-6; D: -; CDR3: CASRQSESRGSPLHF; DNA: TGTGCCAGCAGGCAATCTGAATCCCGGGGGTCACCCCTCCACTTT
size: -; V: TRBV3-1/TRBV3-2; J: TRBJ2-1; D: TRBD2; CDR3: CASSQGHAGGPRSDLWQFF; DNA: TGTGCCAGCAGCCAAGGTCACGCGGGGGGGCCGCGGAGCGACCTCTGGCAGTTCTTC
size: -; V: TRBV7-8; J: TRBJ2-1; D: -; CDR3: CASSLVNGRTNNEQFF; DNA: TGTGCCAGCAGCTTAGTGAACGGGCGGACAAACAATGAGCAGTTCTTC
size: -; V: TRBV18; J: TRBJ2-7; D: TRBD2; CDR3: CASSPVEMRGAAYEQYF; DNA: TGTGCCAGCTCACCCGTGGAAATGCGGGGGGCCGCTTACGAGCAGTACTTC
size: -; V: TRBV10-1; J: TRBJ1-4; D: -; CDR3: CASSESNDLSGVNEKLFF; DNA: TGCGCCAGCAGTGAGTCGAACGATTTATCGGGGGTTAATGAAAAACTGTTTTTT
size: -; V: TRBV19; J: TRBJ1-4; D: -; CDR3: CASSLRSGTNEKLFF; DNA: TGTGCCAGTAGTCTTCGGTCGGGAACTAATGAAAAACTGTTTTTT
size: -; V: TRBV19; J: TRBJ2-3; D: -; CDR3: CASSASYRDGDTQYF; DNA: TGTGCCAGTAGTGCATCGTACAGGGACGGAGATACGCAGTATTTT
size: -; V: TRBV3-1/TRBV3-2; J: TRBJ1-6; D: TRBD1; CDR3: CASSQRQGAGNSPLHF; DNA: TGTGCCAGCAGCCAACGACAGGGGGCAGGTAATTCACCCCTCCACTTT
size: -; V: TRBV28; J: TRBJ2-5; D: -; CDR3: CASSSRQGVRETQYF; DNA: TGTGCCAGCAGTTCGAGGCAGGGTGTTCGAGAGACCCAGTACTTC
size: once; V: TRBV7-2; J: TRBJ2-7; D: -; CDR3: CASSFVASSGEQYF; DNA: TGTGCCAGCAGCTTCGTCGCATCCTCGGGCGAGCAGTACTTC
size: -; V: TRBV28; J: TRBJ1-2; D: -; CDR3: CASSPLGEGQNYGYTF; DNA: TGTGCCAGCAGTCCCCTCGGGGAAGGACAGAACTATGGCTACACCTTC
size: -; V: TRBV5-6; J: TRBJ2-7; D: TRBD2; CDR3: CASSLVTSGTYEQYF; DNA: TGTGCCAGCAGCTTGGTGACTAGCGGGACCTACGAGCAGTACTTC
size: -; V: TRBV6-5; J: TRBJ2-7; D: -; CDR3: CASRRQVSGIEQYF; DNA: TGTGCCAGCAGAAGACAGGTATCAGGGATCGAGCAGTACTTC
size: -; V: TRBV7-2; J: TRBJ2-7; D: TRBD2; CDR3: CASSFQGAGVYYEQYF; DNA: TGTGCCAGCAGCTTCCAGGGAGCGGGAGTCTACTACGAGCAGTACTTC
size: -; V: TRBV29-1; J: TRBJ1-2; D: -; CDR3: CSAPDMGGYTF; DNA: TGCAGCGCACCAGACATGGGCGGCTACACCTTC
size: -; V: TRBV4-2; J: TRBJ2-7; D: -; CDR3: CASSHEYEQYF; DNA: TGTGCCAGCAGCCACGAGTACGAGCAGTACTTC
size: -; V: TRBV28; J: TRBJ2-2; D: -; CDR3: CASSLLDGSIAGELFF; DNA: TGTGCCAGCAGTTTATTGGACGGGAGTATCGCCGGGGAGCTGTTTTTT
size: -; V: TRBV28; J: TRBJ2-7; D: TRBD2; CDR3: CASRREGSYEQYF; DNA: TGTGCCAGCAGGCGGGAGGGCTCCTACGAGCAGTACTTC
size: few; V: TRBV3-1/TRBV3-2; J: TRBJ1-2; D: TRBD1; CDR3: CASSQDWRTGANYGYTF; DNA: TGTGCCAGCAGCCAAGATTGGAGGACAGGAGCTAACTATGGCTACACCTTC
size: -; V: TRBV10-3; J: TRBJ2-1; D: TRBD1; CDR3: CAISPRTGGSYNEQFF; DNA: TGTGCCATCAGCCCCCGGACAGGGGGCTCCTACAATGAGCAGTTCTTC
size: -; V: TRBV5-1; J: TRBJ1-2; D: -; CDR3: CASRYDITDYGYTF; DNA: TGCGCCAGCAGATATGACATAACGGACTATGGCTACACCTTC
size: -; V: TRBV6-5; J: TRBJ2-2; D: -; CDR3: CASRPPQRDTGELFF; DNA: TGTGCCAGCAGGCCCCCCCAGCGGGACACCGGGGAGCTGTTTTTT